This record concerns one T cell receptor beta chain sequence. What it recognizes is unknown. Unique molecular identifiers were used in preparing the TCRbeta library. Each CDR3 protein is one row after TCRdb ran MiXCR on the PCR reads. In the table there are 300,000 or so distinct CDR3 sequences, more than 20% of which are singletons. This sample is drawn from a study of T-cell reconstitution after alpha-beta-depleted transplantation in children. Study observations and caveats: Diversity of TCRbeta at day 60 was high in some patients, arising from surviving recipient T cells and thymic progenitors. Counts and diversity of T cells one year after transplant came mostly from newly produced T cells. Two months or so post-transplant, alpha-beta T cells reportedly derived from several hundred expanded graft clones.

The V gene's germline CDR1 is DFQATT and CDR2 SNEGSKA (reference sequence). This CDR3 has 15 amino acids. V lost 3 bases to trimming and J lost 0 bases, with 14 bases between them. Sequencing used PBMCs, mostly from graft donor cells, obtained 180 days after TCRalphabeta/CD19-depleted stem cell transplant. This TCR was recovered from a male patient aged 10 to 17 who had a stem cell transplant for acute lymphoblastic leukemia, so the T cells may come from the graft donor. The J gene is TRBJ2-5, the V gene TRBV20-1, with TRBD2 as a possible D gene (5 bases). The CDR3 is CSARSSGMYQETQYF. As DNA, the CDR3 is TGCAGTGCTAGGTCCAGCGGAATGTACCAAGAGACCCAGTACTTC.